This T cell receptor (beta chain) was obtained from a study of shared clonotypes between healthy human individuals. About the research overall: Donors consisted of two women and a few men between 18 and 49.

Splitting of CD4+ cells produced CD45RA+ naive and CD45RA-negative memory subsets. Several immunoSEQ plates held equal portions of the genomic DNA taken from each subset. Data came from immunoSEQ multiplex PCR; TCRdb stores just in-frame clones and leaves some out. The data contain hundreds of thousands of clones, 97% of them singletons. Study observations and caveats: Sampling included only blood; tissue repertoires likely differ.

In the case of this clone: The antigen is unknown.

Trimming left V 1 base short and J 1 base short, with 14 bases between. The CDR3 spans 17 residues. CDR1 and CDR2 (germline): MNHNS, SASEGT. Sequencing was done on a sample of naive CD4+ T cells sorted from blood. Subset: CD45RA+ positively selected. This sequence joins TRBV6-1 and TRBJ1-5; no reliable D call. The sequence was obtained from a woman in her thirties in good health. CDR3 DNA sequence: TGTGCCAGCAGTGAAGGCAGACCGGCGAAGAGCAATCAGCCCCAGCATTTT. The encoded protein is CASSEGRPAKSNQPQHF.